This T cell receptor (beta chain) was profiled in a study of blood T cell repertoires in COVID-19. The repertoire was sequenced with immunoSEQ multiplex PCR; TCRdb's copy has only in-frame clones and lacks some. The sample has around 92,000 clones, less than 85% seen once. Enrollment of patients from Seattle took place during active infection, with longitudinal follow-up. Trimming took off 0 bases at V and 0 bases at J, with 8 bases between the two ends. The germline gives CDR1 ENHRY, CDR2 SYGVKD. The CDR3 runs 15 residues. This clonotype was obtained from a man between 65 and 85 years old with COVID-19, enrolled during active disease. The sequenced material came from peripheral blood. The V call is TRBV10-3, the J call TRBJ2-5; possible D gene TRBD1, 5 bases. CDR3 DNA sequence: TGTGCCATCAGTGAGTCGGGGCTCTACCAAGAGACCCAGTACTTC. Its translation: CAISESGLYQETQYF.